This record covers a single TCR beta chain. V lost 4 bases and J lost 2; bases outside the gene matches: 5. Germline values: CDR1 SEHNR, CDR2 FQNEAQ (reference sequence). CDR3 length equals 16 residues. This sample stems from a study of T cell changes during pregnancy in multiple sclerosis. Produced via immunoSEQ multiplex PCR; TCRdb's table is partial and in-frame only. The sample lists more than 40,000 clones; 85% to 90% were seen once. This sequence originates from a female donor in good health, enrolled as a control in a pregnancy study. The specimen was peripheral blood, collected in the first trimester of pregnancy. This chain connects TRBV7-9 to TRBJ2-3, with 11 bases aligning to TRBD2. The CDR3: CASSYLSGRDTDTQYF. In nucleotides, the CDR3 is TGTGCCAGCAGCTACCTTAGCGGGAGGGACACAGATACGCAGTATTTT.